This passage covers 21 T cell receptor beta chains from one sample sequenced in a study of blood T cell repertoires in COVID-19 (dated by TCRdb to 2020 to 2022). Receptors were amplified or captured by the immunoSEQ multiplex PCR assay. TCRdb took this table from immuneACCESS and kept in-frame rearrangements with V and J called. Such tables lack part of the clones; where checked against another copy, unresolved V genes explain under half of the gap, and the rest is unexplained. This sample comprises roughly 32,000 clones, over 85% of them detected only once. Approximately 0.9% of the sample is held by the ten biggest clonotypes. Sequenced input: peripheral blood. All receptors come from a male donor with active COVID-19.

The genes are TRBV4-2 and TRBJ1-4; 8 bases line up with TRBD1. Germline V gene lookup returns CDR1 LGHNA and CDR2 YNFKEQ. V lost 1 base and J lost 8; bases outside the gene matches: 3. The CDR3 has 14 amino acids. In DNA, the CDR3 is TGTGCCAGCAGCCAAGGACAGGGGAAAGAAAAACTGTTTTTT. It encodes CASSQGQGKEKLFF.

The gene calls are TRBV5-6 and TRBJ1-4; 8 bases map to TRBD1. With 2 bases clipped from V and 7 bases from J, the junction kept 4 bases outside the gene matches. CDR3 length equals 14 residues. Per the germline V gene, CDR1 is SGHDT and CDR2 is YYEEEE. CDR3 amino acids: CASSFRGRLEKLFF. The CDR3 region has the DNA TGTGCCAGCAGCTTCAGGGGGCGCCTTGAAAAACTGTTTTTT.

The chain links TRBV19 to TRBJ2-7, with unresolved D. Germline V lookup: CDR1 LNHDA, CDR2 SQIVND (reference sequence). This CDR3 has 18 residues. V lost 0 bases to trimming and J lost 0 bases, with 18 bases between them. CDR3 region: CASSIDLSSREPSYEQYF. CDR3 coding DNA: TGTGCCAGTAGTATAGATCTATCAAGTCGCGAGCCCTCCTACGAGCAGTACTTC.

The V gene is TRBV7-2, the J gene TRBJ1-6; TRBD1 agrees at 8 bases. The germline CDR1 and CDR2 sequences are SGHTA and FQGNSA. J was trimmed by 10 bases and V by 4 bases; bases with no gene match: 12. This CDR3 comprises 16 residues. The CDR3 nucleotides are TGTGCCAGCAGCTCTCAAGGGACAGGTTTTGGATCACCCCTCCACTTT. Residues: CASSSQGTGFGSPLHF.

This clone was observed once. The J gene is TRBJ2-3, the V gene TRBV7-9; D is undetermined. Germline assignment: CDR1 SEHNR and CDR2 FQNEAQ (reference sequence). V lost 5 bases, J lost 4 bases, and 10 bases lay in between. The CDR3 is 13 amino acids. CDR3 nucleotides: TGTGCCAGCAGCCCTATACCCGCAGATACGCAGTATTTT. Its protein product is CASSPIPADTQYF.

This chain links TRBV6-5 with TRBJ1-2; TRBD1 might be the D (5 bases). CDR1 and CDR2 from the germline V gene are MNHEY and SVGAGI. The ends were cut back, 6 bases at V and 0 bases at J, with 14 bases in the middle. CDR3 length equals 15 residues. DNA for the CDR3: TGTGCCAGCAGCGATTACGGGGGAGCTAACTATGGCTACACCTTC. It is translated as CASSDYGGANYGYTF.

The rearrangement uses TRBV18 and TRBJ1-1; the D is unclear. The germline V and J ends were trimmed by 8 bases and 2 bases, with 15 bases remaining between them. The germline V gene encodes CDR1 KGHSH and CDR2 LQKENI. This CDR3 comprises 14 residues. CDR3 residues: CASRAGDFNTEAFF. CDR3 in DNA: TGTGCCAGCCGCGCCGGGGATTTCAACACTGAAGCTTTCTTT.

Of note for this clone: The missing conserved phenylalanine or tryptophan at the end of this CDR3 makes a read error likely. The DNA is left out, because the CDR3 cannot be placed on it with certainty; the CDR3 is given as TCRdb lists it. The chain joins TRBV12-5 to TRBJ2-7; TRBD1 reflects the table's D call only, with no check against the DNA. The germline gives CDR1 LGHNT, CDR2 FRNRAP. The CDR3 contains 11 residues when both ends are counted. CDR3 in amino acids: CASGLVWATEY.

This chain links TRBV11-2 with TRBJ1-1, with 7 bases fitting TRBD1. The CDR3 totals 11 residues. Germline CDR1 SGHAT, CDR2 FQNNGV. The junction had 7 bases not matched to a gene; V was cut back by 5 bases and J by 13 bases. The CDR3 protein is CASSTQGNYFF. Here the CDR3 DNA reads TGTGCCAGCAGCACACAGGGGAACTATTTCTTT.

The J gene is TRBJ2-2, the V gene TRBV5-1; 10 positions match TRBD2. The V gene's germline CDR1 is SGHRS and CDR2 YFSETQ. This CDR3 contains 16 residues. After removal of 3 bases from V and 3 bases from J, the junction contained 5 bases not matched to a gene. The CDR3 sequence is CASSWGLARDTGELFF. The CDR3, as DNA: TGCGCCAGCAGCTGGGGACTAGCGAGGGACACCGGGGAGCTGTTTTTT.

In its sample, this clone was seen once. The chain joins TRBV19 to TRBJ2-5; 9 bases are shared with TRBD2. Germline V gene lookup returns CDR1 LNHDA and CDR2 SQIVND (reference sequence). V shed 6 bases, J shed 2 bases, and the junction held 13 bases outside the gene matches. This CDR3 region has 17 residues. Here the CDR3 DNA reads TGTGCCAGTAGCCCCATGAGCGGGGGGCTACTTCAAGAGACCCAGTACTTC. Translating gives CASSPMSGGLLQETQYF.

This sequence joins TRBV3-1 (or the pseudogene TRBV3-2) and TRBJ1-4; a possible D gene is TRBD1 (6 bases). Deletions cut 0 bases from V and 7 bases from J, with 15 bases between. The CDR3 is 16 residues long. In germline, CDR1 is LGHDT, CDR2 YNNKEL (reference sequence). In DNA, the CDR3 is TGTGCCAGCAGCCAAGATCCCAACCCCAGGGGTGAAAAACTGTTTTTT. This sequence encodes CASSQDPNPRGEKLFF.

The chain carries TRBV7-2 and TRBJ2-2; tentative D call: TRBD2 (5 bases). The CDR3 consists of 13 residues. Deletions cut 8 bases from V and 1 base from J, with 8 bases between. Germline CDR1 SGHTA, CDR2 FQGNSA. The CDR3 is CASHRGNTGELFF. The CDR3 nucleotides read TGTGCCAGCCATCGGGGGAACACCGGGGAGCTGTTTTTT.

The rearrangement uses TRBV5-1 and TRBJ1-1; no definite D call. V was trimmed by 0 bases and J by 2 bases, leaving 17 bases between them. Germline CDR1 SGHRS, CDR2 YFSETQ. The CDR3 covers 17 residues. The DNA for the CDR3 is TGCGCCAGCAGCTTGGGGCAGGTAGTCGGGGTAAACACTGAAGCTTTCTTT. Its translation: CASSLGQVVGVNTEAFF.

In DNA, the CDR3 is TGCGCCAGCAGCCACAGCGGGGGGGGAGATGAGCAGTTCTTC. It specifies CASSHSGGGDEQFF. The V and J genes are TRBV4-1 and TRBJ2-1; TRBD2 aligns across 10 bases. CDR3 length equals 14 residues. Germline CDR1 reads MGHRA; CDR2 reads YSYEKL. Trimming cost V 3 bases and J 8 bases; bases outside gene matches: 4.

This chain uses TRBV5-5 with TRBJ2-2, with TRBD1 matching over 7 bases. The CDR3 is 15 residues long. Germline V gene lookup returns CDR1 SGHKS and CDR2 YYEKEE (reference sequence). V lost 5 bases, J lost 7 bases, and 11 bases stayed unmatched. CDR3 coding DNA: TGTGCCAGCAGAGTAACCGGGACAGAACGCGGGGAGCTGTTTTTT. Translation gives CASRVTGTERGELFF.

The V gene is TRBV7-2, the J gene TRBJ2-3, with TRBD2 as a possible D gene (5 bases). Germline CDR1 SGHTA, CDR2 FQGNSA. The CDR3 is 16 residues long. V lost 1 base, J lost 2 bases, and 13 bases lay in between. For the CDR3, the DNA is TGTGCCAGCAGCTTAGTTACTTTCCGGGACACAGATACGCAGTATTTT. Translation gives CASSLVTFRDTDTQYF.

The rearrangement uses TRBV10-3 and TRBJ2-7, with D maybe TRBD1 (6 bases). Germline V lookup: CDR1 ENHRY, CDR2 SYGVKD. CDR3 length: 15 residues. The V end was cut by 0 bases, the J end by 2 bases, with 11 bases between. The CDR3 DNA is TGTGCCATCAGTGAGTCGACCCGGACAGCCTACGAGCAGTACTTC. Translation gives CAISESTRTAYEQYF.

This clone was counted a few times. The chain links TRBV11-2 to TRBJ1-4; D is perhaps TRBD1 (6 bases). The CDR3 is 13 amino acids. Germline V gene data show CDR1 as SGHAT and CDR2 as FQNNGV. Trimming pared 1 base from V and 8 bases from J, leaving 8 bases between. CDR3 in amino acids: CASSLGGQEKLFF. CDR3 sequence (DNA): TGTGCCAGCAGCTTAGGGGGGCAGGAAAAACTGTTTTTT. Complete variable domain (other parts from reference TRBV11-2 and TRBJ1-4): EAGVAQSPRYKIIEKRQSVAFWCNPISGHATLYWYQQILGQGPKLLIQFQNNGVVDDSQLPKDRFSAERLKGVDSTLKIQPAKLEDSAVYLCASSLGGQEKLFFGSGTQLSVL.

This rearrangement joins TRBV5-1 to TRBJ2-5; TRBD2 matches at 11 bases. In germline, CDR1 is SGHRS, CDR2 YFSETQ. V was clipped by 5 bases and J by 1 base; unmatched bases: 16. CDR3 size: 19 residues. The CDR3 sequence: CASRMVGIAGGPGQETQYF. The CDR3 DNA sequence: TGCGCCAGCAGAATGGTTGGTATAGCGGGGGGGCCTGGCCAAGAGACCCAGTACTTC.

This clone was detected a few times. The chain recombines TRBV6-2 or TRBV6-3 with TRBJ1-6, with D unclear. Trimming left V 4 bases short and J 12 bases short, with 16 bases between. Looked up from germline, CDR1 is MNHEY and CDR2 is SVGEGT. The CDR3 sequence is 14 residues long. In DNA, the CDR3 is TGTGCCAGCAGTTCCGACTCCCCGAGTGGACCCCTCCACTTT. Translation: CASSSDSPSGPLHF.